The clone carrying this T cell receptor (beta chain) was found many times. Germline CDR1 SGHNT, CDR2 YENEEA. Trimming removed 5 bases from V and 1 base from J, with 13 bases in between. The CDR3 is 15 amino acids. TCRdb itself ran the PCR reads through MiXCR, one entry per CDR3 protein. The sample lists 70,000 to 95,000 distinct CDR3 sequences, 15% to 20% occurring once. Based on a CD8+CD4-CCR7+CD45RA+ profile, naive CD8 T cells were sorted. The record originates from a study of molecular identifiers for immune sequencing clone quantification. Sequencing was carried out using naive CD8+ T cells from blood, with Jurkat cell RNA spiked in. As for subset: FACS-sorted CD8+CD4-CCR7+CD45RA+ naive T cells. The chain has TRBV11-3 and TRBJ2-3; D is unresolved. This sequence was found in a human donor in good health. Some libraries in this study had Jurkat cell RNA spiked in. The CDR3 DNA reads as TGTGCCAGCAGCCTAACGGGCTTTCGCACAGATACGCAGTATTTT. It is translated as CASSLTGFRTDTQYF.